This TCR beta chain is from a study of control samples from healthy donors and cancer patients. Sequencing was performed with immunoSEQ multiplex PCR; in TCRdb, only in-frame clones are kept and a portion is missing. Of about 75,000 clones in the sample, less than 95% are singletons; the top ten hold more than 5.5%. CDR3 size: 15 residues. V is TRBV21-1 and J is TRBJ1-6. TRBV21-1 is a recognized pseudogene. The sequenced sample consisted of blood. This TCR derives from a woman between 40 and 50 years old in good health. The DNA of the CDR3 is TGTGCCAGCAGCGAAAGGGGTGGGGGGGGCGCACCCCTCCACTTT. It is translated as CASSERGGGGAPLHF.